The next 5 T cell receptor beta chains were all read from a single sample in a study of blood T cell repertoires in COVID-19. TCRdb keeps only in-frame clones here, not all; method: immunoSEQ multiplex PCR. The sample shows 80,000 to 95,000 clones, 91% of them seen only once. The sequenced material came from peripheral blood. The origin of the receptors is a human donor with active COVID-19. The donor label of this sample is uncertain.

This chain joins TRBV5-1 and TRBJ2-3, with D possibly matching TRBD1 (6 bases). The germline V gene has CDR1 SGHRS and CDR2 YFSETQ. This CDR3 spans 15 amino acids. V lost 4 bases and J 4 bases, leaving 16 bases between the germline ends. The CDR3 DNA reads TGCGCCAGCAGCAAGACGGGACACCACCCAGATACGCAGTATTTT. Translated: CASSKTGHHPDTQYF. The whole variable domain, filled in from reference TRBV5-1 and TRBJ2-3, reads KAGVTQTPRYLIKTRGQQVTLSCSPISGHRSVSWYQQTPGQGLQFLFEYFSETQRNKGNFPGRFSGRQFSNSRSEMNVSTLELGDSALYLCASSKTGHHPDTQYFGPGTRLTVL.

The V gene is TRBV9, the J gene TRBJ2-3; D unresolved. Germline CDR1 reads SGDLS; CDR2 reads YYNGEE. This CDR3 comprises 17 residues. Trimming removed 4 bases from V and 5 bases from J, with 23 bases in between. In nucleotides, the CDR3 is TGTGCCAGCAGCTCTAGTGATGGGTTTCGTAGTGTAGATACGCAGTATTTT. It codes for CASSSSDGFRSVDTQYF.

V gene TRBV7-3 combines with J gene TRBJ2-3, with TRBD2 matching over 8 bases. Trimming removed 4 bases from V and 5 bases from J; junction bases left unmatched: 5. Germline CDR1 is SGHTA and CDR2 is FQGTGA. The CDR3 covers 14 residues. Here the CDR3 DNA reads TGTGCCAGCAGCTCCCCGGGGGGGTTAGATACGCAGTATTTT. It translates to CASSSPGGLDTQYF.

The rearrangement uses TRBV28 and TRBJ2-1, with 8 bases identical to TRBD2. The CDR3 consists of 14 residues. Germline V gene data show CDR1 as MDHEN and CDR2 as SYDVKM. The V gene end was trimmed by 6 bases and the J gene end by 8 bases; junction bases not matched to a gene: 9. For the CDR3, the DNA is TGTGCCAGCAGCTCCACGGGACTAGTGGATGAGCAGTTCTTC. Protein product: CASSSTGLVDEQFF.

The rearrangement joins TRBV2 to TRBJ2-3; 11 bases fit TRBD2. J lost 3 bases, V lost 5 bases, and 4 bases had no gene match. CDR3 length equals 15 residues. Germline CDR1 is SNHLY and CDR2 is FYNNEI. This chain's CDR3 is CASSRLAGGTDTQYF. CDR3 nucleotides: TGTGCCAGCAGTAGGCTAGCGGGGGGAACAGATACGCAGTATTTT.